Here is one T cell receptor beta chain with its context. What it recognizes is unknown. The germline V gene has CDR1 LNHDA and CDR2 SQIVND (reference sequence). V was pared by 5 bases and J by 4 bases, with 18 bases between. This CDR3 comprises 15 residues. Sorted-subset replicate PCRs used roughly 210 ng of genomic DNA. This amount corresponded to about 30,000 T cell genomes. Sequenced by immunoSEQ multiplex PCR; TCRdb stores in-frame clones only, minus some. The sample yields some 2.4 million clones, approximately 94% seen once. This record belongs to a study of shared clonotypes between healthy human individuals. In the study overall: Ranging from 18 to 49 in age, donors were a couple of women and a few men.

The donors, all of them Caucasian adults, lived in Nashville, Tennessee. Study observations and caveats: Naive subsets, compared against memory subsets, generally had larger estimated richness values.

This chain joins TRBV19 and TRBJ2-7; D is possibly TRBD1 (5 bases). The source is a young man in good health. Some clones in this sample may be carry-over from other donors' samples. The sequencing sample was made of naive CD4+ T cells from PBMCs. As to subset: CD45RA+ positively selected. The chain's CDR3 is CASSPRLDRSYEQYF. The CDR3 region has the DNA TGTGCCAGTAGTCCCCGGCTAGACAGAAGTTACGAGCAGTACTTC.